Here is one T cell receptor (beta chain) with its context. Antigen specificity is unknown. Quantitative 5'-RACE with molecular barcodes produced the TCR beta libraries. TCRdb itself ran the 5' RACE reads through MiXCR, one entry per CDR3 protein. The sample shows some 240,000 distinct CDR3 sequences, 20% to 30% of them seen only once. This sample was taken from a study of CD8 T cells in ankylosing spondylitis. Study results and caveats: Blood of patients with ankylosing spondylitis appeared to be characterized by a TCR beta motif of eight highly homologous variants. Disease-linked clones bore a CD8+ phenotype, appearing relatively rarely in peripheral blood. In synovial fluid and blood from reactive arthritis, some motif variants were previously reported.

The CDR3 has 15 residues. The V segment lost 5 bases and the J segment 4 bases; nucleotides outside the gene matches: 6. In germline, CDR1 is SSHAT, CDR2 FNYEAQ (reference sequence). The receptor was derived from a male donor with ankylosing spondylitis or in good health (not recorded which). Sequences were obtained from blood, either unsorted or a sorted T cell fraction (not recorded which). The J gene is TRBJ2-2, the V gene TRBV7-7, with TRBD1 identical over 8 bases. The chain's CDR3 is CASSQTGATTGELFF. CDR3 nucleotide sequence: TGTGCCAGCAGCCAGACAGGGGCCACCACCGGGGAGCTGTTTTTT.